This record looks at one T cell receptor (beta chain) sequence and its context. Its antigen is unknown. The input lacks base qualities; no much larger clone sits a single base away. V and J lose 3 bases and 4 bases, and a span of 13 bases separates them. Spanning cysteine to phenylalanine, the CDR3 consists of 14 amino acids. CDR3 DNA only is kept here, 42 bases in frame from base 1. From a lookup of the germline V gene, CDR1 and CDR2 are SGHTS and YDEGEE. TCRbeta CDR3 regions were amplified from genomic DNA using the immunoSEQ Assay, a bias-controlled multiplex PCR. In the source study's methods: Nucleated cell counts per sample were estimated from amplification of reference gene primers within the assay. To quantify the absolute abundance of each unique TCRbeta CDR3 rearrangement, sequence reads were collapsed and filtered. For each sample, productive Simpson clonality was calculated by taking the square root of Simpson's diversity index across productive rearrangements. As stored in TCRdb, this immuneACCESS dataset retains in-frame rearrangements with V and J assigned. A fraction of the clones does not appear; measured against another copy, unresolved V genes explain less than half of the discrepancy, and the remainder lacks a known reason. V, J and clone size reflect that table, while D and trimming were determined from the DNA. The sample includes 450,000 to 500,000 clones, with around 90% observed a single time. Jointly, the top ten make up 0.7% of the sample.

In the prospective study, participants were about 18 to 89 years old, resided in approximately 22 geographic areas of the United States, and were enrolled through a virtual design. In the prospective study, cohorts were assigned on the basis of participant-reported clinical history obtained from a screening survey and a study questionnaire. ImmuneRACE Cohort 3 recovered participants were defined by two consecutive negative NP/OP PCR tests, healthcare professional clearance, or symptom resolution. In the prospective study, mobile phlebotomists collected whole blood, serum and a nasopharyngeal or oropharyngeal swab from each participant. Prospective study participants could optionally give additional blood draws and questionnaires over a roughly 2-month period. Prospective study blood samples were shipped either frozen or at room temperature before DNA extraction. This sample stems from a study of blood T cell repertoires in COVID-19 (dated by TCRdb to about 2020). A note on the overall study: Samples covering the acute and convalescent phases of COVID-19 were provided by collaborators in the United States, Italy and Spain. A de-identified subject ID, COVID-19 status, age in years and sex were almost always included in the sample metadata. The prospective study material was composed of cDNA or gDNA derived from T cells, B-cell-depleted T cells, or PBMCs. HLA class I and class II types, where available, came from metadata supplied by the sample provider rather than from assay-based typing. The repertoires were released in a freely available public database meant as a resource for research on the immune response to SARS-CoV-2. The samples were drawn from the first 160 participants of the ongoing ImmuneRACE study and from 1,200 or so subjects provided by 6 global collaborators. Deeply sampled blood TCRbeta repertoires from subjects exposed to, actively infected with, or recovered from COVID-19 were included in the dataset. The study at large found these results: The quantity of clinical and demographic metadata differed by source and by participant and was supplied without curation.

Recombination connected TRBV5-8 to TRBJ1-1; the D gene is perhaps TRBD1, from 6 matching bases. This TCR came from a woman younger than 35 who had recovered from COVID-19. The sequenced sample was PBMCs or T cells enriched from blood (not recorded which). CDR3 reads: CASSSRGRITEAFF. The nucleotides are TGTGCCAGCAGCTCCAGGGGCCGGATCACTGAAGCTTTCTTT.